The source of this TCR beta chain is a study of cytomegalovirus exposure and HLA in healthy donors. Study-wide results and caveats: In a later analysis, an Asian-associated ancestry cluster reportedly showed fewer N-insertions than the roughly 710-donor mean. The study found most TCR sequences rare, yet found some public TCRs in many donors.

The PCR used 60 Vbeta and 13 Jbeta primers. This table comes from immunoSEQ multiplex PCR, and its TCRdb copy is limited to in-frame clones, with some not included. The sample includes about 160,000 clones, around 75% of them seen just once. With 4 bases removed from V and 0 bases from J, the gap between germline ends came to 12 bases. In germline, CDR1 is SGDLS, CDR2 YYNGEE. CDR3 size: 15 residues. Comment on this clone: Its matching antigen is unknown.

The sample was PBMCs. The TCR was taken from a woman aged 50 to 60 in good health and CMV-seropositive. The chain has TRBV9 and TRBJ2-3; D is perhaps TRBD1 (6 bases). DNA for the CDR3: TGTGCCAGCAGCCGGGGACACACTAGCACAGATACGCAGTATTTT. As protein: CASSRGHTSTDTQYF.